This T cell receptor beta chain was captured in a study of CXCR3-negative and CXCR3-positive naive CD8 T cells (dated by TCRdb to about 2019). In the study overall: In total, around 140 million TRB reads were obtained, corresponding to roughly 1.5 +/- 0.3 million reads per library. Diversity and physicochemical repertoire analyses were performed on some 10 donors pooled from two independent experiments. Naive subsets from five or six donors and memory cells from 3 donors were included in the TRBV-TRBJ cluster analysis.

Sequencing instrument: NextSeq 550. The Human TCR Profiling Kit (MiLaboratory) was used to prepare UMI-labeled 5' RACE TRB cDNA libraries. The full amount of extracted RNA was used for cDNA synthesis, and the full amount of resulting cDNA was used for PCR amplification. Libraries were prepared in parallel with an identical number of PCR cycles. In the paper's pipeline: With a minimum of two reads required per UMI, MIGEC and MiXCR pulled out about 57,000 +/- 9,900 unique UMI-labeled TRB cDNA molecules from each library. On average, each library contained approximately 40,000 +/- 10,000 functional in-frame TRB CDR3 nucleotide clonotypes without stop codons. After downsampling to 5000 UMI-labeled TRB molecules per sample, diversity metrics, including normalized Shannon-Wiener and Chao1, were computed in VDJtools. VDJtools computed clonotype-size-weighted physicochemical properties of the central five CDR3 residues: interaction energy, strength, volume and Kidera factor 4. Based on TCRdb reprocessing of the reads, there is one entry per CDR3 protein sequence, and DNA is missing. In this record, the V and J calls reflect TCRdb's handling and not the investigators' own analysis. The table for this sample records about 56,000 distinct CDR3 sequences. Around a fifth of the sample belongs to the ten largest clones.

Each CD8+ T cell subset was flow-sorted in triplicate, with fewer than 350,000 cells per subset placed directly into RLT lysis buffer. Peripheral blood mononuclear cells were isolated from buffy coats using standard density gradient centrifugation. Total RNA was extracted from sorted cells with an RNeasy Mini Kit. Concerning this clonotype: Its specific antigen is unknown.

Findings and caveats that apply to the study as a whole: Because surface CD5, which is linked to self-reactivity in mice, was comparable between the naive subsets, TCR interaction strength was also inferred from the physicochemical properties of TRB CDR3s. Naive CXCR3-negative and CXCR3-positive cells from the same donor showed similar TRBV-TRBJ usage, whereas memory cells showed distinct patterns. Comparably high repertoire diversity was found in both naive subsets, whereas much lower repertoire diversity was found in memory CD8+ T cells. Freshly isolated PBMCs were used for most assays because CXCR3 expression went down partially after cryopreservation.

Based on the germline V gene, the CDR1 and CDR2 sequences are SGHRS and YFSETQ. From the cysteine through the phenylalanine, the CDR3 covers 14 amino acids. No nucleotide data were recorded. The sequencing input was memory CD8+ T cells from blood. The cell subset or site label corresponds to: conventional CD8+ memory T cells (TMEM), sorted as controls. The origin of this receptor is a human donor in good health. Some clones in this sample may be carry-over from other donors' samples. The chain couples TRBV5-1 to TRBJ2-5; lacking DNA, the TRBD2 call made by TCRdb goes unchecked. The CDR3 here reads CASSLMGPEETQYF.